This T cell receptor (beta chain) was sequenced for a study of blood T cell repertoires in COVID-19. Original methodology: Quantification of nucleated cells was approximated via reference gene primer amplification. The method was immunoSEQ multiplex PCR; TCRdb's version includes in-frame clones alone and lacks a portion of them. V and J calls and clone size are given by that table; D and trimming were obtained from the DNA. This table has around 300,000 clones, about nine tenths appearing once. This clone appeared a single time. With V trimmed by 7 bases and J by 6 bases, 6 bases remained unmatched. Germline lookup yields CDR1 MNHEY and CDR2 SMNVEV (reference sequence). The CDR3 covers 14 residues.

The V and J genes are TRBV27 and TRBJ2-2, with 9 bases aligning to TRBD2. The clonotype comes from a man between 50 and 59 years old with acute or convalescent COVID-19. Input material: peripheral blood. Here the CDR3 DNA reads TGTGCCAGCAAGCGCGGGGGGGCCGCCGGGGAGCTGTTTTTT. This codes for CASKRGGAAGELFF.